This TCR beta chain came from a study of human T cells and chemical hapten exposure. Turning to the study itself: Chiefly women, the patients showed alopecia areata, totalis or universalis.

The CDR3 totals 17 residues. Germline trimming cut 1 base from V and 5 bases from J; bases unmatched to any gene: 11. Per germline, CDR1 LNHDA and CDR2 SQIVND (reference sequence). TCRdb called the RACE reads again in MiXCR, with one record for every CDR3 protein. The table has about 110,000 distinct CDR3 sequences, approximately 36% seen once; the top ten hold 2.5% to 3.5%. The time point denotes: patch test 3, about 24 weeks after DPC sensitization. Stated treatment: therapeutic diphenylcyclopropenone sensitization with weekly scalp DPC. This rearrangement joins TRBV19 to TRBJ2-5; 9 bases line up with TRBD2. This clonotype was obtained from a man aged 35 to 55 with alopecia areata. Some clones in this sample may be carry-over from other donors' samples. The sequencing here drew on whole blood, taken in connection with sensitization to the hapten diphenylcyclopropenone (DPC). This chain's CDR3 is CASSIGRGRAIEETQYF. CDR3 DNA: TGTGCCAGTAGTATAGGCCGCGGGAGGGCAATCGAGGAGACCCAGTACTTC. The whole variable domain, filled in from reference TRBV19 and TRBJ2-5, reads DGGITQSPKYLFRKEGQNVTLSCEQNLNHDAMYWYRQDPGQGLRLIYYSQIVNDFQKGDIAEGYSVSREKKESFPLTVTSAQKNPTAFYLCASSIGRGRAIEETQYFGPGTRLLVL.